The 15 T cell receptor beta chains presented below share a single source sample, sequenced in a study of regulatory T cells in long-lasting Graves disease. Regarding time point: persistent/refractory GD, antithyroid drugs over 5 years with positive TRAb. Extracted PBMC RNA gave rise to the TCR library. Libraries of TCR beta came from iRepertoire HTBI primers plus Arm-PCR of CDR3 regions. MiXCR, run by TCRdb on the multiplex PCR reads, gives a single entry per CDR3 protein. The table has 420,000 or so distinct CDR3 sequences, less than 25% seen once; the top ten hold over 25%. The sequencing used peripheral blood mononuclear cells (PBMCs), collected when the disease was refractory, from a patient treated with antithyroid drugs. The receptors derive from a female donor with Graves disease.

This clonotype was seen many times. The V call is TRBV20-1, the J call TRBJ1-6; maybe TRBD1 (5 bases). With 3 bases removed from V and 6 bases from J, the gap between germline ends came to 15 bases. Germline lookup yields CDR1 DFQATT and CDR2 SNEGSKA (reference sequence). CDR3 size: 15 residues. DNA of the CDR3: TGCAGTGCTAGGGACGGGACGACTTTTAATTCACCCCTCCACTTT. Its translation: CSARDGTTFNSPLHF.

At least ten counts were recorded for this clonotype. The chain carries TRBV3-1 and TRBJ1-2; possibly TRBD1 for D (5 bases). Trimming removed 1 base at V and 2 bases at J, with 14 bases between. The CDR3 loop spans 16 amino acids. Germline-derived CDR1 and CDR2 are LGHDT and YNNKEL (reference sequence). The CDR3 nucleotides read TGTGCCAGCAGCCAAGGAACGACAGCTCTGAACTATGGCTACACCTTC. Translating gives CASSQGTTALNYGYTF.

The CDR3 protein is CASSLRGLLWNEQYF. The CDR3 DNA is TGTGCCAGCAGCTTGAGGGGACTACTTTGGAACGAGCAGTACTTC. V usage is TRBV5-5 and J usage is TRBJ2-7; 7 bases agree with TRBD2. The ends lost 1 base at V and 5 bases at J; junction bases unmatched: 9. The length of the CDR3 is 15 residues. The V gene's germline CDR1 is SGHKS and CDR2 YYEKEE (reference sequence). Combining the CDR3 with reference TRBV5-5 and TRBJ2-7 gives the whole variable domain DAGVTQSPTHLIKTRGQQVTLRCSPISGHKSVSWYQQVLGQGPQFIFQYYEKEERGRGNFPDRFSARQFPNYSSELNVNALLLGDSALYLCASSLRGLLWNEQYFGPGTRLTVT.

This chain joins TRBV19 and TRBJ2-7; TRBD2 agrees at 11 bases. Looked up from germline, CDR1 is LNHDA and CDR2 is SQIVND (reference sequence). This CDR3 is built from 17 residues. The junction had 10 bases not matched to a gene; V was cut back by 5 bases and J by 1 base. The CDR3 sequence is CASSPGLAGPKSYEQYF. CDR3 in DNA: TGTGCCAGTAGTCCCGGACTAGCGGGTCCAAAGTCCTACGAGCAGTACTTC.

This clonotype came up a few times. The chain carries TRBV30 and TRBJ2-7; D not certain. CDR3 size: 12 residues. The germline V gene has CDR1 GTSNPN and CDR2 SVGIG (reference sequence). Trimming took off 3 bases at V and 6 bases at J, with 12 bases between the two ends. The CDR3 DNA sequence: TGTGCCTGGAGCTCCGCAAGGCGCGAGCAGTACTTC. As protein: CAWSSARREQYF.

This clonotype was seen a handful of times. The V and J genes are TRBV18 and TRBJ1-1; no definite D call. V lost 2 bases and J lost 8, with 15 bases in between. Germline V gene data show CDR1 as KGHSH and CDR2 as LQKENI. The CDR3 covers 14 residues. The CDR3: CASSPEYQPGEAFF. CDR3 in DNA: TGTGCCAGCTCACCAGAGTACCAGCCGGGCGAAGCTTTCTTT.

This clonotype was seen ten or more times. This chain uses TRBV7-3 with TRBJ2-7; D may be TRBD1 (6 bases). CDR1 and CDR2 (germline): SGHTA, FQGTGA. Trimming took off 5 bases at V and 3 bases at J, with 20 bases between the two ends. The CDR3 spans 16 residues. This CDR3 reads CASSRTGSASYYEQYF. CDR3 coding DNA: TGTGCCAGCAGCCGTACAGGGAGCGCCTCTTACTACGAGCAGTACTTC.

This clonotype was seen at least ten times. The chain has TRBV20-1 and TRBJ2-5, with 10 bases fitting TRBD2. The CDR3 consists of 16 residues. The ends lost 5 bases at V and 2 bases at J; junction bases unmatched: 11. In germline, CDR1 is DFQATT, CDR2 SNEGSKA (reference sequence). In DNA form, the CDR3 reads TGCAGTGCTCACAGTCCTAGCGGGAGAAAGCAAGAGACCCAGTACTTC. This codes for CSAHSPSGRKQETQYF.

This clonotype appeared many times. V usage is TRBV2 and J usage is TRBJ1-1; D is possibly TRBD1 (5 bases). Trimming took off 8 bases at V and 5 bases at J, with 15 bases between the two ends. The CDR3 contains 13 residues. Germline CDR1 and CDR2: SNHLY and FYNNEI. For the CDR3, the DNA is TGTGCCAGCGAGGAGGCGGGGCTTACTGAAGCTTTCTTT. This translates into CASEEAGLTEAFF.

The chain combines TRBV7-9 with TRBJ1-2; D remains unclear. V was shortened by 1 base and J by 1 base, with 7 bases between the two germline ends. CDR1 and CDR2 (germline): SEHNR, FQNEAQ (reference sequence). The CDR3 loop spans 14 amino acids. CDR3 DNA: TGTGCCAGCAGCTTAGGGGGAATTAACTATGGCTACACCTTC. It specifies CASSLGGINYGYTF.

This clonotype came up many times. The chain has TRBV3-1 and TRBJ1-2; possible D gene TRBD1, 5 bases. V dropped 4 bases and J dropped 5 bases, with 8 bases sitting between them. CDR1 is LGHDT and CDR2 is YNNKEL in the germline V gene (reference sequence). This CDR3 has 12 residues. The CDR3: CASSLQGYGYTF. Here the CDR3 DNA reads TGTGCCAGCAGCCTTCAGGGTTATGGCTACACCTTC.

The chain carries TRBV19 and TRBJ2-2; 11 nucleotides agree with TRBD1. The CDR3 contains 17 residues. The germline CDR1 and CDR2 sequences are LNHDA and SQIVND (reference sequence). V was pared by 2 bases and J by 0 bases, with 2 bases of the junction left unmatched. CDR3 region: CASSIRGQGANTGELFF. CDR3 sequence (DNA): TGTGCCAGTAGTATACGGGGACAGGGGGCGAACACCGGGGAGCTGTTTTTT.

J is TRBJ1-3 and V is TRBV19; the D is unclear. CDR1 is LNHDA and CDR2 is SQIVND in the germline V gene (reference sequence). This CDR3 region has 15 residues. V lost 3 bases to trimming and J lost 0 bases, with 9 bases between them. The CDR3 coding sequence is TGTGCCAGTAGTATTAGTGTGACCTCTGGAAACACCATATATTTT. Amino acids: CASSISVTSGNTIYF.

The J gene is TRBJ1-6, the V gene TRBV5-1; 9 bases are a match to TRBD1. The CDR3 is 14 residues long. V was clipped by 7 bases and J by 12 bases; unmatched bases: 11. Germline V gene lookup returns CDR1 SGHRS and CDR2 YFSETQ. CDR3 sequence: CASGSGQGFVPLHF. DNA of the CDR3: TGCGCCAGCGGATCGGGACAGGGATTTGTACCCCTCCACTTT.

This clonotype was counted a few times. V gene TRBV7-9 combines with J gene TRBJ2-7; the match to TRBD2 covers 8 bases. The CDR3 consists of 15 residues. Germline assignment: CDR1 SEHNR and CDR2 FQNEAQ (reference sequence). V lost 3 bases, J lost 5 bases, and 9 bases stayed unmatched. CDR3 protein: CASSLDGGAVNEQYF. As DNA, the CDR3 is TGTGCCAGCAGCTTGGACGGGGGGGCGGTGAACGAGCAGTACTTC. Complete variable domain (other parts from reference TRBV7-9 and TRBJ2-7): DTGVSQNPRHKITKRGQNVTFRCDPISEHNRLYWYRQTLGQGPEFLTYFQNEAQLEKSRLLSDRFSAERPKGSFSTLEIQRTEQGDSAMYLCASSLDGGAVNEQYFGPGTRLTVT.